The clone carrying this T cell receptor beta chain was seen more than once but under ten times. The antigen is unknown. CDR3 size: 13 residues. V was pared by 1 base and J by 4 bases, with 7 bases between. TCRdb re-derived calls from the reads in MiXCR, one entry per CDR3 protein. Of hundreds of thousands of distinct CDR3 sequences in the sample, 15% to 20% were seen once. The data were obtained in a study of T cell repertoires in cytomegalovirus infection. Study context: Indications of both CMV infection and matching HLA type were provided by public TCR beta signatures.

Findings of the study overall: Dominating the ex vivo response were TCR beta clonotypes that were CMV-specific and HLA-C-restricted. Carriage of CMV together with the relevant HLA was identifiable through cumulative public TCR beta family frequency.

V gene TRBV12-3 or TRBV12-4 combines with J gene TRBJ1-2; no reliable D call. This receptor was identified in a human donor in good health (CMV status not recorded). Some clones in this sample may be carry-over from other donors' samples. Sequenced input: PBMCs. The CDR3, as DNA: TGTGCCAGCAGTTTAGAGGAGGGCTATGGCTACACCTTC. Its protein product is CASSLEEGYGYTF.